A single sample gave rise to the 23 T cell receptor beta chains below, sequenced in a study of T cell responses to AZD1222 COVID-19 vaccine. The data were produced by immunoSEQ multiplex PCR, yet TCRdb's version contains in-frame clones alone and is incomplete. The data show roughly 140,000 clones, with about 91% seen just once and around 2% held by the top ten. The specimen was peripheral blood, collected on day 0 of AZD1222 vaccination. Source of these receptors: an adult in good health.

The rearrangement links TRBV6-2 or TRBV6-3 to TRBJ2-4, with a possible D match to TRBD2 (5 bases). Germline loops: CDR1 MNHEY, CDR2 SVGEGT. The CDR3 sequence is 12 residues long. Trimming took off 6 bases at V and 8 bases at J, with 11 bases between the two ends. In DNA, the CDR3 is TGTGCCAGCAGCCGGGGTATCGACATTCAGTACTTC. It yields the protein CASSRGIDIQYF.

The chain combines TRBV2 with TRBJ2-7, with D possibly being TRBD1 or TRBD2 (5 bases each). Germline CDR1 reads SNHLY; CDR2 reads FYNNEI. Trimming pared 4 bases from V and 6 bases from J, leaving 16 bases between. The CDR3 has 14 residues. This chain's CDR3 is CASSAQVRGPEQYF. In nucleotides, the CDR3 is TGTGCCAGCAGTGCACAGGTGAGGGGCCCCGAGCAGTACTTC.

The V and J genes are TRBV10-3 and TRBJ1-2; D remains unclear. The V end was cut by 6 bases, the J end by 4 bases, with 15 bases between. Germline lookup yields CDR1 ENHRY and CDR2 SYGVKD. The CDR3 is made up of 14 amino acids. CDR3 amino acids: CAISVDTGIYGYTF. In nucleotides, the CDR3 is TGTGCCATCAGCGTGGATACGGGGATCTATGGCTACACCTTC.

This chain connects TRBV6-1 to TRBJ2-3; D uncertain. V lost 1 base to trimming and J lost 15 bases, with 14 bases between them. Looked up from germline, CDR1 is MNHNS and CDR2 is SASEGT. The CDR3 totals 12 residues. The CDR3 loop reads CASSEEWTIHYF. The DNA for the CDR3 is TGTGCCAGCAGTGAAGAATGGACGATTCACTATTTT.

The chain employs TRBV5-1 and TRBJ1-1; D unclear. Per germline, CDR1 SGHRS and CDR2 YFSETQ. V was trimmed by 7 bases and J by 2 bases, leaving 15 bases between them. The CDR3 is 14 amino acids. The CDR3 loop is CASGPRVANTEAFF. As DNA, the CDR3 is TGCGCCAGCGGCCCCCGTGTAGCTAACACTGAAGCTTTCTTT.

The J gene is TRBJ1-4, the V gene TRBV27, with a possible D match to TRBD1 (6 bases). This CDR3 has 16 amino acids. The V and J ends lost 6 bases and 3 bases respectively, with 17 bases between them. From germline, CDR1 is MNHEY and CDR2 SMNVEV (reference sequence). The CDR3 is CASRNRGGWANEKLFF. The CDR3 coding sequence is TGTGCCAGCAGAAACAGAGGGGGGTGGGCTAATGAAAAACTGTTTTTT.

The sample holds a few counts of this clone. The chain employs TRBV7-2 and TRBJ1-2; perhaps TRBD1 as D (5 bases). Trimming removed 5 bases from V and 3 bases from J, with 7 bases in between. Germline-derived CDR1 and CDR2 are SGHTA and FQGNSA. This CDR3 is built from 12 residues. CDR3 bases: TGTGCCAGCAGCCCGGGGGACTATGGCTACACCTTC. Translation gives CASSPGDYGYTF. The complete variable domain, with remaining parts taken from reference TRBV7-2 and TRBJ1-2, reads GAGVSQSPSNKVTEKGKDVELRCDPISGHTALYWYRQSLGQGLEFLIYFQGNSAPDKSGLPSDRFSAERTGGSVSTLTIQRTQQEDSAVYLCASSPGDYGYTFGSGTRLTVV.

In DNA form, the CDR3 reads TGTGCCAGCACCGAACTACGGTACTACGAGCAGTACTTC. Translated, it gives CASTELRYYEQYF. J is TRBJ2-7 and V is TRBV5-8; no clear D. From germline, CDR1 is SGHTS and CDR2 YDEGEE. The CDR3 covers 13 residues. With 6 bases removed from V and 3 bases from J, the gap between germline ends came to 13 bases.

The sample holds one count of this clone. The chain combines TRBV5-6 with TRBJ1-5, with D possibly TRBD1 on 5 matching bases. The germline V and J ends were trimmed by 1 base and 8 bases, with 13 bases remaining between them. CDR3 length: 14 residues. CDR1 SGHDT and CDR2 YYEEEE come from the germline V gene. As DNA, the CDR3 is TGTGCCAGCAGCTTGACGGCAGGGCGTGAGCCCCAGCATTTT. It specifies CASSLTAGREPQHF. Looking up the rest from reference TRBV5-6 and TRBJ1-5 gives the full variable domain: DAGVTQSPTHLIKTRGQQVTLRCSPKSGHDTVSWYQQALGQGPQFIFQYYEEEERQRGNFPDRFSGHQFPNYSSELNVNALLLGDSALYLCASSLTAGREPQHFGDGTRLSIL.

The V and J genes are TRBV29-1 and TRBJ1-1; D might be TRBD1 (5 bases). The V gene's germline CDR1 is SQVTM and CDR2 ANQGSEA. The germline V and J ends were trimmed by 7 bases and 2 bases, with 20 bases remaining between them. CDR3 length: 15 residues. The CDR3 loop reads CSGRVGGGGNTEAFF. CDR3 coding DNA: TGCAGCGGGCGAGTTGGCGGGGGTGGTAACACTGAAGCTTTCTTT.

In nucleotides, the CDR3 is TGTGCCAGCAGCTGGGGGCTAGAGAGGGCCATGAACACTGAAGCTTTCTTT. Encoded protein: CASSWGLERAMNTEAFF. The chain uses TRBV7-3 and TRBJ1-1, with D possibly being TRBD1 (6 bases). The CDR3 length is 17 residues. Trimming took off 4 bases at V and 0 bases at J, with 18 bases between the two ends. From germline, CDR1 is SGHTA and CDR2 FQGTGA. The variable domain in full, with the rest retrieved from reference TRBV7-3 and TRBJ1-1, is GAGVSQTPSNKVTEKGKYVELRCDPISGHTALYWYRQSLGQGPEFLIYFQGTGAADDSGLPNDRFFAVRPEGSVSTLKIQRTERGDSAVYLCASSWGLERAMNTEAFFGQGTRLTVV.

This chain joins TRBV28 and TRBJ1-2; D is uncertain. From germline, CDR1 is MDHEN and CDR2 SYDVKM. V lost 2 bases and J lost 8, with 9 bases in between. The CDR3 is made up of 12 amino acids. The CDR3 is CASSLLGSGYTF. CDR3 DNA sequence: TGTGCCAGCAGTTTACTCGGGTCCGGCTACACCTTC.

This clone has a handful of counts. The chain links TRBV11-2 to TRBJ1-1; TRBD1 aligns across 7 bases. Unmatched junction bases numbered 3, after V lost 4 bases and J lost 4 bases. CDR3 length: 13 residues. Germline lookup yields CDR1 SGHAT and CDR2 FQNNGV. The CDR3 protein is CASSWGQTTEAFF. For the CDR3, the DNA is TGTGCCAGCAGCTGGGGACAGACCACTGAAGCTTTCTTT.

The chain joins TRBV19 to TRBJ1-1; D is unclear. The CDR3 totals 13 residues. Trimming pared 5 bases from V and 0 bases from J, leaving 7 bases between. CDR1 LNHDA and CDR2 SQIVND come from the germline V gene (reference sequence). This CDR3 reads CASSGWMNTEAFF. Here the CDR3 DNA reads TGTGCCAGTAGTGGATGGATGAACACTGAAGCTTTCTTT.

The chain has TRBV7-8 and TRBJ2-3; 7 nucleotides agree with TRBD1. Looked up from germline, CDR1 is SGHVS and CDR2 is FQNEAQ. The V segment lost 5 bases and the J segment 4 bases; nucleotides outside the gene matches: 6. CDR3 size: 14 residues. DNA for the CDR3: TGTGCCAGCAGCCAAGGGGACAGAGCAGATACGCAGTATTTT. This encodes CASSQGDRADTQYF.

In this sample, this clone turned up a few times. The J gene is TRBJ1-5, the V gene TRBV19; D might be TRBD1 (5 bases). Germline assignment: CDR1 LNHDA and CDR2 SQIVND (reference sequence). There are 15 residues in the CDR3. V dropped 7 bases and J dropped 0 bases, with 13 bases sitting between them. Here the CDR3 reads CASTSREFSNQPQHF. CDR3 DNA: TGTGCCAGTACCTCCAGGGAATTTAGCAATCAGCCCCAGCATTTT.

The rearrangement uses TRBV5-4 and TRBJ1-2; D is perhaps TRBD1 (5 bases). Trimming removed 4 bases at V and 8 bases at J, with 21 bases between. Looked up from germline, CDR1 is SGHNT and CDR2 is YYREEE (reference sequence). This CDR3 is 15 amino acids long. CDR3 loop: CASSITGTRAGGYTF. Here the CDR3 DNA reads TGTGCCAGCAGCATCACCGGGACCCGGGCCGGCGGCTACACCTTC. The entire variable domain, with the rest obtained from reference TRBV5-4 and TRBJ1-2, is as follows: ETGVTQSPTHLIKTRGQQVTLRCSSQSGHNTVSWYQQALGQGPQFIFQYYREEENGRGNFPPRFSGLQFPNYSSELNVNALELDDSALYLCASSITGTRAGGYTFGSGTRLTVV.

CDR3 nucleotides: TGTGCCAGCAGCCGATTAGCGGGTTCGCAGTATTTT. This codes for CASSRLAGSQYF. The chain combines TRBV5-8 with TRBJ2-3; 7 bases are a match to TRBD2. The V gene's germline CDR1 is SGHTS and CDR2 YDEGEE. The CDR3 is 12 residues long. V was pared by 4 bases and J by 10 bases, with 6 bases of the junction left unmatched.

The chain joins TRBV30 to TRBJ2-3; D is unclear. This CDR3 spans 13 amino acids. The ends were cut back, 0 bases at V and 7 bases at J, with 11 bases in the middle. The V gene's germline CDR1 is GTSNPN and CDR2 SVGIG (reference sequence). The CDR3 loop reads CAWSVQSVYTQYF. In DNA form, the CDR3 reads TGTGCCTGGAGTGTACAATCTGTTTATACGCAGTATTTT.

J is TRBJ1-2 and V is TRBV4-2; D is unresolved. The CDR3 is made up of 14 amino acids. The V and J ends lost 3 bases and 4 bases respectively, with 12 bases between them. From germline, CDR1 is LGHNA and CDR2 YNFKEQ. The CDR3 here is CASSHEDGLYGYTF. The CDR3 DNA reads as TGTGCCAGCAGCCATGAGGACGGGCTCTATGGCTACACCTTC.

This clone appeared once. The rearrangement links TRBV18 to TRBJ1-1; D is unclear. The length of the CDR3 is 14 residues. V gave up 2 bases and J gave up 5 bases, with 12 bases separating them. Germline CDR1 reads KGHSH; CDR2 reads LQKENI. CDR3 protein: CASSPLREGTEAFF. CDR3 DNA: TGTGCCAGCTCACCATTGAGGGAGGGAACTGAAGCTTTCTTT.

The rearrangement joins TRBV2 to TRBJ2-5; D unclear. This CDR3 region has 10 residues. The germline V gene encodes CDR1 SNHLY and CDR2 FYNNEI. V was cut by 4 bases and J by 5 bases, with 2 bases left in between. Written as DNA, the CDR3 is TGTGCCAGCAGTGTGGAGACCCAGTACTTC. It yields the protein CASSVETQYF.

The V call is TRBV7-2, the J call TRBJ2-7; tentatively, D is TRBD2 (5 bases). V lost 5 bases and J lost 5, with 16 bases in between. The CDR3 runs 14 residues. Germline CDR1 is SGHTA and CDR2 is FQGNSA. The CDR3 DNA follows: TGTGCCAGCAGCCCGGACTCCCAGCGCCACGAGCAGTACTTC. Translating gives CASSPDSQRHEQYF.